Listed below are T cell receptor beta chains from one sample, sequenced in a study of T cells in Graves' hyperthyroidism and ophthalmopathy. TCRdb processed the multiplex PCR reads anew with MiXCR; each CDR3 protein has one entry. Counted here are fewer than 800,000 distinct CDR3 sequences, roughly 15% occurring once; the ten biggest clones make up around 8.1%. The sequenced sample consisted of blood. The receptors originated from a man aged 18 to 30 with Graves' hyperthyroidism. The CDR3 runs from the conserved cysteine through the conserved F or W. Each record gives: J gene, D gene, V gene, clone size, CDR3 DNA, CDR3 protein. D genes are given only for firm matches. Expanded clones get a size class; other rows say once, few or many, or leave the size out.

j_gene: TRBJ1-2
d_gene: -
v_gene: TRBV28
abundance: many
CDR3nt: TGTGCCAGCAGTTTAGTCAGCGGAGGAACTAACTATGGCTACACCTTC
CDR3aa: CASSLVSGGTNYGYTF

j_gene: TRBJ2-3
d_gene: -
v_gene: TRBV29-1
abundance: -
CDR3nt: TGCAGCGTAGTCCCCCTCAGCACAGATACGCAGTATTTT
CDR3aa: CSVVPLSTDTQYF

j_gene: TRBJ1-4
d_gene: -
v_gene: TRBV5-6
abundance: -
CDR3nt: TGTGCCAGCAGCCCCCTTGGGCAACTGGATGAAAAACTGTTTTTT
CDR3aa: CASSPLGQLDEKLFF

j_gene: TRBJ1-5
d_gene: TRBD1
v_gene: TRBV30
abundance: -
CDR3nt: TGTGCCTGGAGTCCCGACAGGGGCAATCAGCCCCAGCATTTT
CDR3aa: CAWSPDRGNQPQHF

j_gene: TRBJ2-3
d_gene: TRBD2
v_gene: TRBV5-6
abundance: many
CDR3nt: TGTGCCAGCAGCTTGGCTAGCGGGATAAGGGGCACAGATACGCAGTATTTT
CDR3aa: CASSLASGIRGTDTQYF

j_gene: TRBJ2-5
d_gene: -
v_gene: TRBV7-8
abundance: many
CDR3nt: TGTGCCAGCAGCTTAGCCCCAAAGAGAGAGACCCAGTACTTC
CDR3aa: CASSLAPKRETQYF

j_gene: TRBJ2-1
d_gene: TRBD2
v_gene: TRBV9
abundance: few
CDR3nt: TGTGCCAGCAGCGCGAAAGCGGGGGGGTCCTACAATGAGCAGTTCTTC
CDR3aa: CASSAKAGGSYNEQFF

j_gene: TRBJ2-7
d_gene: TRBD1
v_gene: TRBV28
abundance: many
CDR3nt: TGTGCCAGCAGGGACAGGGGATTTGACGAGCAGTACTTC
CDR3aa: CASRDRGFDEQYF

j_gene: TRBJ2-4
d_gene: -
v_gene: TRBV7-8
abundance: many
CDR3nt: TGTGCCAGCAGCTGGTCGGATACAATTGGGAAAAACATTCAGTACTTC
CDR3aa: CASSWSDTIGKNIQYF

j_gene: TRBJ2-5
d_gene: TRBD2
v_gene: TRBV5-1
abundance: few
CDR3nt: TGCGCCAGCAGCTGGGAAAGCGGGAACGGCGAGACCCAGTACTTC
CDR3aa: CASSWESGNGETQYF

j_gene: TRBJ2-2
d_gene: -
v_gene: TRBV4-3
abundance: -
CDR3nt: TGCGCCAGCAGCCAAGACAATGGATGGGCCGGGGAGCTGTTTTTT
CDR3aa: CASSQDNGWAGELFF

j_gene: TRBJ2-7
d_gene: TRBD1
v_gene: TRBV7-3
abundance: many
CDR3nt: TGTGCCAGCAGCCAGGGACAGAACTACGAGCAGTACTTC
CDR3aa: CASSQGQNYEQYF

j_gene: TRBJ2-3
d_gene: -
v_gene: TRBV7-9
abundance: many
CDR3nt: TGTGCCAGCAGCTTGTTCAGGAGCACAGATACGCAGTATTTT
CDR3aa: CASSLFRSTDTQYF

j_gene: TRBJ1-1
d_gene: -
v_gene: TRBV6-4
abundance: many
CDR3nt: TGTGCCAGCAGTGTAGGGGTTGGGAACACTGAAGCTTTCTTT
CDR3aa: CASSVGVGNTEAFF

j_gene: TRBJ2-3
d_gene: TRBD1
v_gene: TRBV30
abundance: few
CDR3nt: TGTGCCTGGAGTCCGGGACAGGGTAAAACAGATACGCAGTATTTT
CDR3aa: CAWSPGQGKTDTQYF

j_gene: TRBJ2-3
d_gene: -
v_gene: TRBV12-5
abundance: few
CDR3nt: TGTGCTAGTGGCTCCGACGGTGCTACAGATACGCAGTATTTT
CDR3aa: CASGSDGATDTQYF

j_gene: TRBJ2-7
d_gene: TRBD2
v_gene: TRBV12-3/TRBV12-4
abundance: many
CDR3nt: TGTGCCAGCAGTCCCCCGGCTAGCGGCGCCTACGAGCAGTACTTC
CDR3aa: CASSPPASGAYEQYF

j_gene: TRBJ1-1
d_gene: TRBD1
v_gene: TRBV5-1
abundance: many
CDR3nt: TGCGCCAGCAGCCCTGGACAGGTTCTCATGAACACTGAAGCTTTCTTT
CDR3aa: CASSPGQVLMNTEAFF

j_gene: TRBJ1-1
d_gene: -
v_gene: TRBV5-1
abundance: many
CDR3nt: TGCGCCAGCACCTTGTCCAGAGGGACTGAAGCTTTCTTT
CDR3aa: CASTLSRGTEAFF

j_gene: TRBJ2-5
d_gene: TRBD1
v_gene: TRBV2
abundance: -
CDR3nt: TGTGCCAGCAGCCGGGGACAGGGGAGGCCTGAGACCCAGTACTTC
CDR3aa: CASSRGQGRPETQYF

j_gene: TRBJ1-4
d_gene: TRBD1
v_gene: TRBV11-2
abundance: many
CDR3nt: TGTGCCAGCAGCTTGGCGGGACAGTTTAGTCGGACTAATGAAAAACTGTTTTTT
CDR3aa: CASSLAGQFSRTNEKLFF

j_gene: TRBJ2-5
d_gene: TRBD2
v_gene: TRBV7-9
abundance: -
CDR3nt: TGTGCCAGCAGCCCTACCGGGAGGGGGGAGACCCAGTACTTC
CDR3aa: CASSPTGRGETQYF

j_gene: TRBJ2-1
d_gene: -
v_gene: TRBV11-3
abundance: -
CDR3nt: TGTGCCAGCAGCTTAGGGGGTTGGTCCTACAATGAGCAGTTCTTC
CDR3aa: CASSLGGWSYNEQFF

j_gene: TRBJ1-1
d_gene: -
v_gene: TRBV4-1
abundance: few
CDR3nt: TGCGCCAGCAGCCGATCAGCGACGACTAACACTGAAGCTTTCTTT
CDR3aa: CASSRSATTNTEAFF

j_gene: TRBJ2-3
d_gene: TRBD2
v_gene: TRBV7-9
abundance: -
CDR3nt: TGTGCCAGCAGCCAGACGGGACTAGCGGGAGGTGGGACGCAGTATTTT
CDR3aa: CASSQTGLAGGGTQYF

j_gene: TRBJ2-3
d_gene: -
v_gene: TRBV7-9
abundance: many
CDR3nt: TGTGCCAGCAGCTCCCCGGCGAACTCTGGCACAGATACGCAGTATTTT
CDR3aa: CASSSPANSGTDTQYF

j_gene: TRBJ2-1
d_gene: -
v_gene: TRBV6-2/TRBV6-3
abundance: -
CDR3nt: TGTGCCAGCAGTTACCCCCTATCCGATGAGCAGTTCTTC
CDR3aa: CASSYPLSDEQFF

j_gene: TRBJ2-3
d_gene: TRBD1
v_gene: TRBV11-2
abundance: many
CDR3nt: TGTGCCAGCAGCTTAGGCGGCAGGGGGCTGGTAGATACGCAGTATTTT
CDR3aa: CASSLGGRGLVDTQYF

j_gene: TRBJ1-1
d_gene: TRBD1
v_gene: TRBV20-1
abundance: few
CDR3nt: TGCAGTGCCAAACAGGGGGGGCCGAACACTGAAGCTTTCTTT
CDR3aa: CSAKQGGPNTEAFF

j_gene: TRBJ1-3
d_gene: -
v_gene: TRBV12-3/TRBV12-4
abundance: many
CDR3nt: TGTGCCAGCACCCTCTACTCCGGAAACACCATATATTTT
CDR3aa: CASTLYSGNTIYF

j_gene: TRBJ2-7
d_gene: -
v_gene: TRBV5-1
abundance: -
CDR3nt: TGCGCCAGCAAACCCACAGGGATCCACGAGCAGTACTTC
CDR3aa: CASKPTGIHEQYF

j_gene: TRBJ2-2
d_gene: -
v_gene: TRBV7-9
abundance: few
CDR3nt: TGTGCCAGCAGCTTAGATCACACCGGGGAGCTGTTTTTT
CDR3aa: CASSLDHTGELFF

j_gene: TRBJ1-5
d_gene: -
v_gene: TRBV30
abundance: many
CDR3nt: TGTGCCTGGAGGAAGGGCATTAGCAATCAGCCCCAGCATTTT
CDR3aa: CAWRKGISNQPQHF

j_gene: TRBJ2-5
d_gene: -
v_gene: TRBV6-2/TRBV6-3
abundance: -
CDR3nt: TGTGCCAGCAGTTTAGCCCTGGGGATCCAAGAGACCCAGTACTTC
CDR3aa: CASSLALGIQETQYF

j_gene: TRBJ2-5
d_gene: -
v_gene: TRBV6-2/TRBV6-3
abundance: -
CDR3nt: TGTGCCAGCAGAAAAGACGGCGGAGAGACCCAGTACTTC
CDR3aa: CASRKDGGETQYF

j_gene: TRBJ2-1
d_gene: -
v_gene: TRBV9
abundance: -
CDR3nt: TGTGCCAGCAGCGCCGGGACTTTCTCCTACAATGAGCAGTTCTTC
CDR3aa: CASSAGTFSYNEQFF

j_gene: TRBJ2-5
d_gene: -
v_gene: TRBV29-1
abundance: many
CDR3nt: TGCAGCGCCACTCCCGGGTCGTATCAAGAGACCCAGTACTTC
CDR3aa: CSATPGSYQETQYF

j_gene: TRBJ1-1
d_gene: TRBD1
v_gene: TRBV11-3
abundance: -
CDR3nt: TGTGCCAGCAGCTTAGGGGACAGGGGGCGAAGGAACACTGAAGCTTTCTTT
CDR3aa: CASSLGDRGRRNTEAFF

j_gene: TRBJ2-2
d_gene: -
v_gene: TRBV7-9
abundance: few
CDR3nt: TGTGCCAGCAGCCCGGCCCGGCGGACCGGGGAGCTGTTTTTT
CDR3aa: CASSPARRTGELFF

j_gene: TRBJ2-3
d_gene: -
v_gene: TRBV20-1
abundance: many
CDR3nt: TGCAGTGCTAGACAGGGTGGGGGATTCACAGATACGCAGTATTTT
CDR3aa: CSARQGGGFTDTQYF

j_gene: TRBJ2-1
d_gene: TRBD2
v_gene: TRBV7-9
abundance: many
CDR3nt: TGTGCCAGCAGCCTCCGGACTAGCGGGAAGGATGAGCAGTTCTTC
CDR3aa: CASSLRTSGKDEQFF

j_gene: TRBJ2-5
d_gene: -
v_gene: TRBV5-1
abundance: few
CDR3nt: TGCGCCAGCAGCGCCGAGCCGGGACGGCAAGAGACCCAGTACTTC
CDR3aa: CASSAEPGRQETQYF

j_gene: TRBJ2-1
d_gene: -
v_gene: TRBV30
abundance: -
CDR3nt: TGTGCCTGGAGTGTCCGGGACTCCACAAATGAGCAGTTCTTC
CDR3aa: CAWSVRDSTNEQFF

j_gene: TRBJ2-2
d_gene: -
v_gene: TRBV25-1
abundance: -
CDR3nt: TGTGCCAGCAGTGAATTGAACACCGGGGAGCTGTCTTTT
CDR3aa: CASSELNTGELSF

j_gene: TRBJ2-6
d_gene: TRBD1
v_gene: TRBV20-1
abundance: once
CDR3nt: TGCAGTGCTCTCAACCGGGACAGGAGGGAATCTGGGGCCAACGTCCTGACTTTC
CDR3aa: CSALNRDRRESGANVLTF

j_gene: TRBJ2-1
d_gene: -
v_gene: TRBV7-9
abundance: many
CDR3nt: TGTGCCAGCAGCCACGGACCCTACAATGAGCAGTTCTTC
CDR3aa: CASSHGPYNEQFF

j_gene: TRBJ2-7
d_gene: -
v_gene: TRBV2
abundance: -
CDR3nt: TGTGCCAGCAGTGCTTTAGAGCGGGTGGGCCCGGGGGACGAGCAGTACTTC
CDR3aa: CASSALERVGPGDEQYF

j_gene: TRBJ2-7
d_gene: -
v_gene: TRBV4-1
abundance: -
CDR3nt: TGCGCCAGCAGCCAAGATCGGGGCATACCCTACGAGCAGTACTTC
CDR3aa: CASSQDRGIPYEQYF

j_gene: TRBJ1-1
d_gene: -
v_gene: TRBV19
abundance: -
CDR3nt: TGTGCCGCGCAGACTAGGGACGGTAACACTGAAGCTTTCTTT
CDR3aa: CAAQTRDGNTEAFF

j_gene: TRBJ2-3
d_gene: -
v_gene: TRBV6-1
abundance: few
CDR3nt: TGTGCCAGCAGGGTCGGGGTGACAGATACGCAGTATTTT
CDR3aa: CASRVGVTDTQYF

j_gene: TRBJ2-3
d_gene: TRBD2
v_gene: TRBV20-1
abundance: -
CDR3nt: TGCAGTGCTAGAGAAGCGCTAGCGGGGACTAGCACAGATACGCAGTATTTT
CDR3aa: CSAREALAGTSTDTQYF

j_gene: TRBJ2-3
d_gene: -
v_gene: TRBV4-3
abundance: -
CDR3nt: TGCGCCAGCAGCCAAGACCTGGGGGATACGCAGTATTTT
CDR3aa: CASSQDLGDTQYF

j_gene: TRBJ2-1
d_gene: -
v_gene: TRBV11-3
abundance: many
CDR3nt: TGTGCCAGCAGCCAAATAGGGTATGAGCAGTTCTTC
CDR3aa: CASSQIGYEQFF